The 21 T cell receptor beta chains listed next were all sequenced from one sample in a study of CD8 T cells in ankylosing spondylitis. These TCRs' antigens remain unknown. Overall study findings and caveats: Blood of patients with ankylosing spondylitis appeared to be characterized by a TCR beta motif of eight highly homologous variants.

TCRdb ran MiXCR on the 5' RACE reads and lists one entry per CDR3 protein. The sample carries hundreds of thousands of distinct CDR3 sequences, over 9.5% recorded once. The sample consisted of blood, either unsorted or a sorted T cell fraction (not recorded which). The receptor source for this set is a male donor with ankylosing spondylitis.

This clonotype was observed a few times. The chain uses TRBV12-3 or TRBV12-4 and TRBJ1-6; 8 nucleotides line up with TRBD1. There are 15 residues in the CDR3. J lost 6 bases, V lost 2 bases, and 3 bases had no gene match. The CDR3 DNA is TGTGCCAGCAGTTTAAGGGACAGGCCTAATTCACCCCTCCACTTT. This encodes CASSLRDRPNSPLHF.

This clonotype was observed a handful of times. The chain combines TRBV7-9 with TRBJ2-3; D may correspond to TRBD1 or TRBD2 (6 bases each). Germline CDR1 reads SEHNR; CDR2 reads FQNEAQ (reference sequence). Trimming took off 5 bases at V and 4 bases at J, with 22 bases between the two ends. CDR3 length: 17 amino acids. The CDR3 DNA reads TGTGCCAGCAGCCAACCCCCGGGGGCCCTCAGATCAGATACGCAGTATTTT. This sequence encodes CASSQPPGALRSDTQYF.

This clonotype was seen more than once but under ten times. V and J are TRBV11-3 and TRBJ2-1; D perhaps matches TRBD2 (7 bases). CDR1 and CDR2 from the germline V gene are SGHNT and YENEEA. The CDR3 covers 17 residues. With 4 bases removed from V and 1 base from J, the gap between germline ends came to 17 bases. CDR3 nucleotide sequence: TGTGCCAGCAGCTGGGGGAGGGGGGCGAGGTCCTACAATGAGCAGTTCTTC. Protein: CASSWGRGARSYNEQFF.

This clonotype occurred a few times. The chain joins TRBV7-2 to TRBJ2-7, with D perhaps being TRBD1 or TRBD2 (5 bases each). Per the germline V gene, CDR1 is SGHTA and CDR2 is FQGNSA. The CDR3 is made up of 14 amino acids. The V gene lost 4 bases and the J gene lost 6 bases, with 16 bases spanning the gap. CDR3 in amino acids: CASSSREHLREQYF. The CDR3 DNA reads TGTGCCAGCAGCTCCAGGGAGCATCTACGCGAGCAGTACTTC.

This chain links TRBV6-1 with TRBJ2-1; 8 positions agree with TRBD2. The CDR3 runs to 14 residues. In germline, CDR1 is MNHNS, CDR2 SASEGT. V lost 10 bases, J lost 4 bases, and 9 bases stayed unmatched. Here the CDR3 reads CATQRESLYNEQFF. Here the CDR3 DNA reads TGTGCCACTCAGCGGGAGAGTTTATACAATGAGCAGTTCTTC.

The rearrangement links TRBV6-1 to TRBJ2-6; D not certain. The CDR3 runs 15 residues. The V gene's germline CDR1 is MNHNS and CDR2 SASEGT. Trimming pared 2 bases from V and 2 bases from J, leaving 7 bases between. The CDR3 DNA sequence: TGTGCCAGCAGTGAATCCCCCGCTGGGGCCAACGTCCTGACTTTC. This gives the protein CASSESPAGANVLTF.

This clonotype was counted a few times. This chain uses TRBV10-3 with TRBJ1-6; D uncertain. V was cut by 6 bases and J by 7 bases, with 13 bases left in between. CDR3 length: 14 residues. The germline gives CDR1 ENHRY, CDR2 SYGVKD. Here the CDR3 DNA reads TGTGCCATCAGGGGAGTGGGAAGGAATTCACCCCTCCACTTT. Its protein product is CAIRGVGRNSPLHF.

This clonotype showed up just a few times. The chain recombines TRBV20-1 with TRBJ2-1, with a tentative D call TRBD1 (6 bases). Trimming pared 1 base from V and 0 bases from J, leaving 10 bases between. The CDR3 has 15 amino acids. The germline gives CDR1 DFQATT, CDR2 SNEGSKA (reference sequence). CDR3 sequence (DNA): TGCAGTGCTAGAGGAGGACAGAGCTCCTACAATGAGCAGTTCTTC. Protein sequence: CSARGGQSSYNEQFF.

The chain carries TRBV20-1 and TRBJ2-1; D possibly corresponds to TRBD2 (5 bases). Germline V lookup: CDR1 DFQATT, CDR2 SNEGSKA (reference sequence). The V end was cut by 1 base, the J end by 9 bases, with 28 bases between. This CDR3 has 18 residues. The CDR3 is CSARGPPPTTPISGEQFF. In DNA form, the CDR3 reads TGCAGTGCTAGAGGGCCCCCTCCGACTACCCCCATAAGTGGTGAGCAGTTCTTC.

This chain links TRBV7-2 with TRBJ1-2, with D hard to call. The CDR3 length is 13 residues. The germline V gene encodes CDR1 SGHTA and CDR2 FQGNSA. Between the trimmed V and J ends, which lost 3 bases and 6 bases, there was a span of 11 bases. In DNA form, the CDR3 reads TGTGCCAGCAGCTTGAACCGGAGGGATGGCTACACCTTC. Protein: CASSLNRRDGYTF.

V and J are TRBV4-3 and TRBJ2-3; D call uncertain. The CDR3 is 13 residues long. Per the germline V gene, CDR1 is LGHNA and CDR2 is YSLEER. With 0 bases removed from V and 6 bases from J, the gap between germline ends came to 7 bases. The CDR3 reads CASSQDATDTQYF. CDR3 nucleotides: TGCGCCAGCAGCCAAGACGCTACGGATACGCAGTATTTT.

As DNA, the CDR3 is TGTGCCATCAGTGAGTGGGGGACAGAATGGACTGAAGCTTTCTTT. Translating gives CAISEWGTEWTEAFF. This chain connects TRBV10-3 to TRBJ1-1; 7 nucleotides agree with TRBD1. Germline-derived CDR1 and CDR2 are ENHRY and SYGVKD. The V gene end was trimmed by 1 base and the J gene end by 5 bases; junction bases not matched to a gene: 7. CDR3 length: 15 residues.

The table lists this clonotype with many counts. The chain joins TRBV20-1 to TRBJ2-5; weak D call: TRBD1 (5 bases). The length of the CDR3 is 14 residues. V was trimmed by 0 bases and J by 5 bases, leaving 13 bases between them. Germline loops: CDR1 DFQATT, CDR2 SNEGSKA (reference sequence). The chain's CDR3 is CSARDSEGVETQYF. The CDR3 region has the DNA TGCAGTGCTAGAGACTCAGAAGGGGTGGAGACCCAGTACTTC.

This clonotype has more than one count but fewer than ten. The chain joins TRBV5-6 to TRBJ1-4; D remains unclear. Looked up from germline, CDR1 is SGHDT and CDR2 is YYEEEE. There are 16 residues in the CDR3. Trimming removed 1 base from V and 1 base from J, with 11 bases in between. The CDR3 DNA follows: TGTGCCAGCAGCTTGTTCTTGGGTGAAACTAATGAAAAACTGTTTTTT. It is translated as CASSLFLGETNEKLFF.

This clonotype has just a few counts. The junction shows a germline mismatch at one end, possibly a read error. The CDR3 DNA follows: TGTGCCATCAGTGAGTCGGATGGGAACTCTGAAGCTTTCTTT. It encodes CAISESDGNSEAFF. The genes are TRBV10-3 and TRBJ1-1; D ambiguous. CDR1 and CDR2 (germline): ENHRY, SYGVKD. The CDR3 is made up of 14 amino acids.

This clonotype turned up a few times. This chain connects TRBV4-3 to TRBJ2-1, with D maybe TRBD1 (5 bases). The CDR3 totals 19 residues. Trimming left V 6 bases short and J 3 bases short, with 27 bases between. Germline V gene lookup returns CDR1 LGHNA and CDR2 YSLEER. CDR3 in amino acids: CASRRDLTDSFLGYNEQFF. CDR3 in DNA: TGCGCCAGCAGGCGCGACTTAACCGACAGCTTCCTGGGCTACAATGAGCAGTTCTTC.

The rearrangement uses TRBV6-5 and TRBJ2-2; no definite D call. Looked up from germline, CDR1 is MNHEY and CDR2 is SVGAGI. The CDR3 is 15 amino acids. V was shortened by 0 bases and J by 4 bases, with 9 bases between the two germline ends. CDR3 region: CASSYSSVTTGELFF. CDR3 DNA: TGTGCCAGCAGTTACTCGTCGGTTACCACCGGGGAGCTGTTTTTT.

This clonotype turned up a few times. The chain has TRBV20-1 and TRBJ1-6; D is unclear. The CDR3 consists of 14 residues. V shed 3 bases and J shed 0 bases, with 6 bases lying between them. CDR1 DFQATT and CDR2 SNEGSKA come from the germline V gene (reference sequence). In DNA form, the CDR3 reads TGCAGTGCTAGGAAGGGCTCCTATAATTCACCCCTCCACTTT. Its protein product is CSARKGSYNSPLHF.

In its sample, this clonotype was seen many times. The rearrangement links TRBV12-3 or TRBV12-4 to TRBJ2-1; D is undetermined. Trimming took 2 bases from V and 3 from J, leaving 5 bases between them. CDR3 length equals 13 residues. The CDR3 DNA reads as TGTGCCAGCAGTTTAATCTACTACAATGAGCAGTTCTTC. It encodes CASSLIYYNEQFF.

This clonotype appeared many times. CDR3 in amino acids: CSALGQGWTEAFF. DNA for the CDR3: TGCAGTGCTCTGGGACAGGGGTGGACTGAAGCTTTCTTT. V and J are TRBV20-1 and TRBJ1-1; TRBD1 matches 10 bases. This CDR3 comprises 13 residues. After removal of 5 bases from V and 5 bases from J, the junction contained 5 bases not matched to a gene. Germline values: CDR1 DFQATT, CDR2 SNEGSKA (reference sequence).

This clonotype has just a few counts. This chain uses TRBV15 with TRBJ2-7; no reliable D call. The V end was cut by 0 bases, the J end by 6 bases, with 12 bases between. The CDR3 spans 14 residues. Looked up from germline, CDR1 is LNHNV and CDR2 is YYDKDF (reference sequence). DNA of the CDR3: TGTGCCACCAGCAGAGAACCCGGGCCATTCGAGCAGTACTTC. Its translation is CATSREPGPFEQYF.